The 25 T cell receptor beta chains presented below share a single source sample, sequenced in a study of blood T cell repertoires in COVID-19. TCRdb's copy holds only in-frame clones and misses some; the assay was immunoSEQ multiplex PCR. Here the sample spans 200,000 to 250,000 clones, 80% to 85% being singletons. The sequenced sample was peripheral blood. The receptors were sampled from a woman in her fifties or sixties with acute or convalescent COVID-19.

The chain couples TRBV11-2 to TRBJ2-7; D possibly corresponds to TRBD1 (6 bases). The CDR3 has 13 amino acids. The germline V and J ends were trimmed by 4 bases and 2 bases, with 9 bases remaining between them. Per the germline V gene, CDR1 is SGHAT and CDR2 is FQNNGV. CDR3 in amino acids: CASSSTGPYEQYF. The DNA of the CDR3 is TGTGCCAGCAGCTCAACAGGGCCCTACGAGCAGTACTTC.

The V and J genes are TRBV3-1 (or the pseudogene TRBV3-2) and TRBJ1-3, with 8 bases that match TRBD1. CDR1 is LGHDT, CDR2 YNNKEL, per germline (reference sequence). There are 17 residues in the CDR3. Unmatched junction bases numbered 12, after V lost 4 bases and J lost 4 bases. CDR3 DNA sequence: TGTGCCAGCAGCCGTTGGGACCTGACAGGGGCCGGAAACACCATATATTTT. It codes for CASSRWDLTGAGNTIYF.

The chain couples TRBV4-3 to TRBJ1-3; possible D gene TRBD1, 6 bases. Per germline, CDR1 LGHNA and CDR2 YSLEER. This CDR3 is 17 amino acids long. V was clipped by 1 base and J by 3 bases, with 16 bases between them. The CDR3 sequence is CASSQGRTGSVGNTIYF. CDR3 DNA sequence: TGCGCCAGCAGCCAAGGCCGTACAGGGTCTGTTGGAAACACCATATATTTT.

CDR3 DNA: TGTGTCCACGGGTCAGACTTATGCTCCTATAATTCACCCCTCCACTTT. This translates into CVHGSDLCSYNSPLHF. This sequence joins TRBV21-1 and TRBJ1-6. TRBV21-1 is shown as a pseudogene. The CDR3 contains 16 residues.

This clone turned up a few times. The chain uses TRBV4-1 and TRBJ1-2, with D possibly TRBD1 on 6 matching bases. This CDR3 region has 15 residues. V lost 3 bases to trimming and J lost 1 base, with 12 bases between them. Germline lookup yields CDR1 MGHRA and CDR2 YSYEKL. CDR3 coding DNA: TGCGCCAGCAGCCAGGGGGCAGGGGTTAACTATGGCTACACCTTC. Protein sequence: CASSQGAGVNYGYTF.

Regarding this clone: Other DNA sequences in the sample encode the same CDR3. The chain couples TRBV7-9 to TRBJ1-1, with 7 positions matching TRBD1. Germline assignment: CDR1 SEHNR and CDR2 FQNEAQ (reference sequence). The CDR3 is 14 residues long. The trim removed 1 base at V and 1 base at J, leaving 0 bases unmatched. CDR3 sequence (DNA): TGTGCCAGCAGCTTAGGACAGGGGAACACTGAAGCTTTCTTT. Translating gives CASSLGQGNTEAFF.

The rearrangement links TRBV3-1 (or the pseudogene TRBV3-2) to TRBJ2-1; 9 bases are shared with TRBD1. The germline V gene has CDR1 LGHDT and CDR2 YNNKEL (reference sequence). This CDR3 has 16 amino acids. With 1 base clipped from V and 4 bases from J, the junction kept 5 bases outside the gene matches. This CDR3 is CASSQAGQGVYNEQFF. Written as DNA, the CDR3 is TGTGCCAGCAGCCAAGCGGGACAGGGCGTTTACAATGAGCAGTTCTTC.

This chain connects TRBV19 to TRBJ2-7; D gene unclear. The CDR3 is 14 residues long. Germline V gene lookup returns CDR1 LNHDA and CDR2 SQIVND (reference sequence). V was pared by 1 base and J by 1 base, with 8 bases between. The CDR3 DNA sequence: TGTGCCAGTAGTATAGTCGCACAGTCCTACGAGCAGTACTTC. Amino acid sequence: CASSIVAQSYEQYF.

The chain carries TRBV20-1 and TRBJ1-1; the D gene is possibly TRBD1 (6 bases). With 3 bases removed from V and 11 bases from J, the gap between germline ends came to 13 bases. Germline values: CDR1 DFQATT, CDR2 SNEGSKA (reference sequence). The CDR3 contains 11 residues. In DNA, the CDR3 is TGCAGTGCTAGTATGGTCCAGGGGGCTTTCTTT. Its protein is CSASMVQGAFF.

The rearrangement links TRBV27 to TRBJ1-6; D remains unclear. Looked up from germline, CDR1 is MNHEY and CDR2 is SMNVEV (reference sequence). Trimming removed 1 base from V and 9 bases from J, with 16 bases in between. The CDR3 length is 16 residues. The CDR3 loop is CASSLYRRREGSPLHF. The CDR3 bases are TGTGCCAGCAGTTTATACCGACGAAGGGAGGGTTCACCCCTCCACTTT.

V is TRBV19 and J is TRBJ1-2; the D gene is possibly TRBD1 (6 bases). CDR3 length: 13 residues. Germline CDR1 is LNHDA and CDR2 is SQIVND (reference sequence). Between the trimmed V and J ends, which lost 6 bases and 5 bases, there was a span of 13 bases. The CDR3 DNA is TGTGCCAGTAGAACCACAGGGATTTATGGCTACACCTTC. Translation gives CASRTTGIYGYTF.

V and J are TRBV9 and TRBJ2-5; TRBD2 agrees at 7 bases. The CDR3 loop spans 15 amino acids. The germline V gene encodes CDR1 SGDLS and CDR2 YYNGEE. V lost 4 bases and J lost 2; bases outside the gene matches: 8. This chain's CDR3 is CASSPQGRGQETQYF. As DNA, the CDR3 is TGTGCCAGCAGCCCCCAAGGGAGGGGTCAAGAGACCCAGTACTTC.

The gene calls are TRBV4-3 and TRBJ1-2, with no clear D. CDR1 is LGHNA and CDR2 is YSLEER in the germline V gene. Trimming stripped 0 bases from V and 4 bases from J, with 9 bases between. The length of the CDR3 is 14 residues. The CDR3 spells CASSQDAGPYGYTF. Written as DNA, the CDR3 is TGCGCCAGCAGCCAAGACGCAGGTCCCTATGGCTACACCTTC.

The rearrangement links TRBV11-2 to TRBJ1-1; unclear D gene. Germline V gives CDR1 SGHAT, CDR2 FQNNGV. This CDR3 is 13 amino acids long. The V and J ends lost 7 bases and 1 base respectively, with 10 bases between them. The DNA of the CDR3 is TGTGCCAGCAAAATATCAGGGAACACTGAAGCTTTCTTT. This gives the protein CASKISGNTEAFF.

The chain joins TRBV5-1 to TRBJ2-3, with 10 bases matching TRBD2. Trimming removed 5 bases from V and 2 bases from J; junction bases left unmatched: 11. Germline V gene data show CDR1 as SGHRS and CDR2 as YFSETQ. The CDR3 runs 17 residues. The DNA for the CDR3 is TGCGCCAGCAGGGCGCTAGCGGGGGACCTCCCCACAGATACGCAGTATTTT. As protein: CASRALAGDLPTDTQYF. Variable domain in full (rest from reference TRBV5-1 and TRBJ2-3): KAGVTQTPRYLIKTRGQQVTLSCSPISGHRSVSWYQQTPGQGLQFLFEYFSETQRNKGNFPGRFSGRQFSNSRSEMNVSTLELGDSALYLCASRALAGDLPTDTQYFGPGTRLTVL.

The rearrangement joins TRBV9 to TRBJ2-4, with a possible D match to TRBD2 (6 bases). With 3 bases removed from V and 8 bases from J, the gap between germline ends came to 12 bases. CDR1 SGDLS and CDR2 YYNGEE come from the germline V gene. This CDR3 has 13 amino acids. The CDR3 here is CASSAWGEDIQYF. CDR3 sequence (DNA): TGTGCCAGCAGCGCGTGGGGGGAGGACATTCAGTACTTC.

This CDR3 reads CASSGIGTGIDEQYF. The CDR3 DNA reads as TGTGCCAGCAGCGGAATAGGGACAGGGATCGACGAGCAGTACTTC. The chain joins TRBV5-8 to TRBJ2-7; 9 bases fit TRBD1. Germline V lookup: CDR1 SGHTS, CDR2 YDEGEE. J lost 5 bases, V lost 4 bases, and 10 bases had no gene match. CDR3 length: 15 residues.

In the case of this clone: Other nucleotide sequences from this sample produce the same CDR3. The rearrangement joins TRBV28 to TRBJ2-1, with 9 bases that match TRBD2. V dropped 2 bases and J dropped 10; count of bases not matched to a gene: 12. Germline CDR1 MDHEN, CDR2 SYDVKM. The CDR3 consists of 16 residues. CDR3 in amino acids: CASSLPIAGGPGEQFF. The CDR3 DNA sequence: TGTGCCAGCAGTTTACCCATCGCGGGGGGGCCGGGGGAGCAGTTCTTC.

This clone occurred a few times. V gene TRBV6-5 combines with J gene TRBJ1-1; no firm D call. The CDR3 totals 14 residues. The V gene's germline CDR1 is MNHEY and CDR2 SVGAGI. V lost 4 bases to trimming and J lost 7 bases, with 16 bases between them. CDR3 amino acids: CASSSDGGRLEAFF. For the CDR3, the DNA is TGTGCCAGCAGTTCGGATGGAGGGAGACTTGAAGCTTTCTTT.

This clone was observed a handful of times. The rearrangement links TRBV7-9 to TRBJ1-2; 11 nucleotides match TRBD1. In germline, CDR1 is SEHNR, CDR2 FQNEAQ (reference sequence). V gave up 8 bases and J gave up 3 bases; unmatched junction bases: 5. This CDR3 has 14 amino acids. The CDR3 region is CASGTGGADYGYTF. Here the CDR3 DNA reads TGTGCCAGCGGGACAGGGGGGGCGGACTATGGCTACACCTTC. Filled out from reference TRBV7-9 and TRBJ1-2, the complete variable domain reads DTGVSQNPRHKITKRGQNVTFRCDPISEHNRLYWYRQTLGQGPEFLTYFQNEAQLEKSRLLSDRFSAERPKGSFSTLEIQRTEQGDSAMYLCASGTGGADYGYTFGSGTRLTVV.

The chain carries TRBV3-1 (or the pseudogene TRBV3-2) and TRBJ2-1; the D gene is possibly TRBD1 (5 bases). Per germline, CDR1 LGHDT and CDR2 YNNKEL (reference sequence). Trimming removed 4 bases from V and 6 bases from J, with 13 bases in between. This CDR3 is 14 amino acids long. The CDR3 protein is CASSRLPDTNEQFF. Here the CDR3 DNA reads TGTGCCAGCAGCCGCCTTCCGGACACCAATGAGCAGTTCTTC.

The gene calls are TRBV19 and TRBJ2-1; D may be TRBD2 (7 bases). V lost 5 bases to trimming and J lost 15 bases, with 17 bases between them. Germline V CDR1 and CDR2: LNHDA, SQIVND (reference sequence). This CDR3 has 12 residues. CDR3 residues: CASSPPGGLRFF. The CDR3 DNA is TGTGCCAGTAGTCCACCGGGGGGCCTTCGGTTCTTC.

The gene calls are TRBV7-8 and TRBJ2-5; D is unclear. Germline V gene sequence: CDR1 SGHVS, CDR2 FQNEAQ. The ends were cut back, 0 bases at V and 7 bases at J, with 15 bases in the middle. This CDR3 is built from 15 residues. Written as DNA, the CDR3 is TGTGCCAGCAGCTTAGCGCTTGGTGGAGTCGGGACCCAGTACTTC. Amino acids: CASSLALGGVGTQYF.

This clone appeared a few times. Here the CDR3 reads CASSSTGTGQETQYF. The CDR3 DNA follows: TGTGCCAGCTCAAGCACCGGGACAGGACAAGAGACCCAGTACTTC. This chain connects TRBV18 to TRBJ2-5; 8 bases match TRBD1. The J segment lost 2 bases and the V segment lost 5 bases, leaving 7 bases of the junction unmatched. Germline V gives CDR1 KGHSH, CDR2 LQKENI. This CDR3 contains 15 residues.

J is TRBJ2-5 and V is TRBV7-3, with 8 bases aligning to TRBD1. The CDR3 loop spans 15 amino acids. Germline V gene lookup returns CDR1 SGHTA and CDR2 FQGTGA. The J segment lost 5 bases and the V segment lost 4 bases, leaving 9 bases of the junction unmatched. CDR3 coding DNA: TGTGCCAGCAGCTCCTCTCCAGGGGGCGTGGAGACCCAGTACTTC. It codes for CASSSSPGGVETQYF.